The sequence of this T cell receptor beta chain was determined in a study of shared clonotypes between healthy human individuals. Repertoires were generated with immunoSEQ multiplex PCR, while TCRdb's copy carries only in-frame clones and drops some. The sample lists 2 million to 3 million clones, more than 90% seen once, with roughly 0.14% in the top ten. J was trimmed by 4 bases and V by 4 bases; bases with no gene match: 3. The CDR3 extends over 14 amino acids. Germline loops: CDR1 SGDLS, CDR2 YYNGEE. The gene calls are TRBV9 and TRBJ2-3; 10 nucleotides agree with TRBD2. Sequenced: naive CD4+ T cells sorted from blood. Subset denoted: CD45RA+ positively selected. The receptor was derived from a man aged 18-30 years in good health. The CDR3 DNA reads TGTGCCAGCAGCTCGGGACTAGCGCCAGATACGCAGTATTTT. The encoded protein is CASSSGLAPDTQYF.